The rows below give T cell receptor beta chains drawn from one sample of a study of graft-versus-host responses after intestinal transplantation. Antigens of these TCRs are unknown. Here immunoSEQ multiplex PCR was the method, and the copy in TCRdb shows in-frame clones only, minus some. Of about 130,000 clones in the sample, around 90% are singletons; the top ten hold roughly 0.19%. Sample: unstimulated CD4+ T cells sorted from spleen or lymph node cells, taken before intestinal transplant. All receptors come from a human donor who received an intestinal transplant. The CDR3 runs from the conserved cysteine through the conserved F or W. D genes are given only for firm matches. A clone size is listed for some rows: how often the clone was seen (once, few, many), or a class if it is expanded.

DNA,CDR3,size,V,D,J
TGTGCCAGCAGTTTAAGGACATCAGATACGCAGTATTTT,CASSLRTSDTQYF,-,TRBV28,-,TRBJ2-3
TGTGCCAGCAGCTTAGACAGGAACACTGAAGCTTTCTTT,CASSLDRNTEAFF,few,TRBV7-2,-,TRBJ1-1
TGTGCCAGCTCACCCCCCCGCGGGGGCGCATCCTCCTACGAGCAGTACTTC,CASSPPRGGASSYEQYF,-,TRBV18,-,TRBJ2-7
TGTGCCAGCAGCGTTGGGGCCGGGGAAAAACTGTTTTTT,CASSVGAGEKLFF,-,TRBV9,-,TRBJ1-4
TGTGCCAGCAGCTTGGGGGCGCGTACCGGGGAGCTGTTTTTT,CASSLGARTGELFF,-,TRBV7-2,-,TRBJ2-2
TGTGCCAGCAGCTTCCCAGCGGGAGGGCCCGGCGGGGAGCTGTTTTTT,CASSFPAGGPGGELFF,-,TRBV5-4,TRBD2,TRBJ2-2
TGCGCCAGCAGCCGTACAGGGCCCCCTGTATCCTACGAGCAGTACTTC,CASSRTGPPVSYEQYF,-,TRBV5-1,-,TRBJ2-7
TGTGCCAGCAGCTTGCCGGGAAGGGCCCCCACTGAAGCTTTCTTT,CASSLPGRAPTEAFF,few,TRBV5-6,-,TRBJ1-1
TGTGCCAGCAGTGACCCGGGAGGGTCCAACTATGGCTACACCTTC,CASSDPGGSNYGYTF,-,TRBV6-1,-,TRBJ1-2
TGTGCCATCAGTGATTCCGGGACTTCTTTCTACGAGCAGTACTTC,CAISDSGTSFYEQYF,few,TRBV10-3,-,TRBJ2-7
TGTGCCAGCAGACATGGACTAGCAGGGGCCTACGAGCAGTACTTC,CASRHGLAGAYEQYF,-,TRBV6-6,TRBD2,TRBJ2-7
TGTGCCATCAGGGGCGGGACTAGCGGCTTTGAGACCCAGTACTTC,CAIRGGTSGFETQYF,-,TRBV10-3,TRBD2,TRBJ2-5
TGTGCTAGCAGCATCCGACTAGCGGGAGGGCCGGGCCAAGAGACCCAGTACTTC,CASSIRLAGGPGQETQYF,-,TRBV7-7,TRBD2,TRBJ2-5
TGTGCCAGCAGTTTAACCAGCGGTAACTATGGCTACACCTTC,CASSLTSGNYGYTF,-,TRBV28,-,TRBJ1-2
TGTGCCACCAGCAGAGATCGGCGGGTTGAAGCTTTCTTT,CATSRDRRVEAFF,-,TRBV15,-,TRBJ1-1
TGTGCCAGCAGTGGCCCCGGCGGCATGAACACTGAAGCTTTCTTT,CASSGPGGMNTEAFF,-,TRBV28,-,TRBJ1-1
TGTGCCAGCAGCTCGGCCAGGCGGGAGTTCAATGAGCAGTTCTTC,CASSSARREFNEQFF,once,TRBV7-9,TRBD2,TRBJ2-1
TGTGCCAGTAGTCCCTGGACTAGCGGGAGTCTGGAGACCCAGTACTTC,CASSPWTSGSLETQYF,-,TRBV19,TRBD2,TRBJ2-5
TGTGCCAGCAGTCTCAGGGGCGCCAACTATGGCTACACCTTC,CASSLRGANYGYTF,-,TRBV6-5,-,TRBJ1-2
TGTGCCAGCAGCTTAGCCCCTAGCGGGAGGCTAGACGAGCAGTACTTC,CASSLAPSGRLDEQYF,-,TRBV7-2,TRBD2,TRBJ2-7
TGTGCCAGCAGTTCCTGGGCGGGTAAAAACATTCAGTACTTC,CASSSWAGKNIQYF,-,TRBV6-5,-,TRBJ2-4
TGTGCCAGCAGCTCGTCGGGACAGCGCTCTGGGGCCAACGTCCTGACTTTC,CASSSSGQRSGANVLTF,-,TRBV7-2,TRBD1,TRBJ2-6
TGTGCCAGCAGACATACGCGAACCTCGAACGAGCAGTACTTC,CASRHTRTSNEQYF,-,TRBV6-1,-,TRBJ2-7
TGTGCCAGTAGTAACCAGGGGGCCCAATTTAATGAAAAACTGTTTTTT,CASSNQGAQFNEKLFF,-,TRBV28,TRBD1,TRBJ1-4
TGTGCCAGCAGCTCGGGACAGCCTTTTTCCGAAGCTTTCTTT,CASSSGQPFSEAFF,-,TRBV11-3,TRBD1,TRBJ1-1
TGTGCCAGCAGAATCGACAGGGGTCGAGTCTACGAGCAGTACTTC,CASRIDRGRVYEQYF,-,TRBV6-5,TRBD1,TRBJ2-7
TGTGCCAGCTCACGTAACAGGGATTCTAATGAAAAACTGTTTTTT,CASSRNRDSNEKLFF,-,TRBV18,-,TRBJ1-4
TGTGCCAGCAGCATTACAGGGGTTAACACTGAAGCTTTCTTT,CASSITGVNTEAFF,-,TRBV7-3,TRBD1,TRBJ1-1
TGTGCCAGTAGGGGGCTCAGCAATCAGCCCCAGCATTTT,CASRGLSNQPQHF,few,TRBV19,-,TRBJ1-5
TGTGCCACCACCACCAGGACGCGGAACACTGAAGCTTTCTTT,CATTTRTRNTEAFF,-,TRBV15,-,TRBJ1-1
TGTGCCAGCAGCTTAGCGTCTACTAGCGGGTATCCCTACGAGCAGTACTTC,CASSLASTSGYPYEQYF,-,TRBV7-2,TRBD2,TRBJ2-7
TGCAGCGCCCAGGCTCCTGGGGCCAACGTCCTGACTTTC,CSAQAPGANVLTF,-,TRBV29-1,-,TRBJ2-6
TGCGCCAGCAGCGTACGACAGGGGGCAAGTGAAAAACTGTTTTTT,CASSVRQGASEKLFF,-,TRBV4-1,TRBD1,TRBJ1-4
TGTGCCAGCAGCGTGGGGGCGACGACAGCAACTAATGAAAAACTGTTTTTT,CASSVGATTATNEKLFF,-,TRBV9,-,TRBJ1-4
TGTGCCAGTAACCCGATCGGGACAGGACCTAGTGGCTACACCTTC,CASNPIGTGPSGYTF,-,TRBV19,TRBD1,TRBJ1-2
TGTGCCAGCACCGAGGGCAGGGGCCCTAAAGCTTTCTTT,CASTEGRGPKAFF,-,TRBV28,-,TRBJ1-1
-,CASSRRRAGRRGDEQFF,-,TRBV5-4,-,TRBJ2-1
TGTGCCAGCCTTTCTACAGGGGGCTTTCATGAGACCCAGTACTTC,CASLSTGGFHETQYF,-,TRBV25-1,TRBD1,TRBJ2-5
TGTGCCAGCTCACCACCTAGGACTAGCGTCTACAATGAGCAGTTCTTC,CASSPPRTSVYNEQFF,-,TRBV18,TRBD2,TRBJ2-1
TGTGCCAGCTCGCCGGCCCGGGGTTGGGAGACCCAGTACTTC,CASSPARGWETQYF,-,TRBV18,-,TRBJ2-5
TGTGCCATCAGTGAGCCACGGTCCGGGGACAGGGGACACAATGAGCAGTTCTTC,CAISEPRSGDRGHNEQFF,-,TRBV10-3,TRBD1,TRBJ2-1
TGTGCCAGCAGTTATGGGGGGGCATCTGATCAGCCCCAGCATTTT,CASSYGGASDQPQHF,-,TRBV6-6,-,TRBJ1-5
TGTGCCAGCAGCCCGGACTTACTTGAGCAGTACTTC,CASSPDLLEQYF,-,TRBV9,-,TRBJ2-7
TGCGCCAGCAGCTCGATCCCTGCGATAACCTCCTACGAGCAGTACTTC,CASSSIPAITSYEQYF,-,TRBV5-1,-,TRBJ2-7
TGTGCCAGCAGGGAAGACTCCTATAATTCACCCCTCCACTTT,CASREDSYNSPLHF,-,TRBV28,-,TRBJ1-6
TGTGCGGCGGGGGCGGAGGGGGCAAGAAGCAATCAGCCCCAGCATTTT,CAAGAEGARSNQPQHF,once,TRBV10-3,TRBD1,TRBJ1-5
TGTGCCAGCAGTTCTGCGGGAGCCGGCACAGATACGCAGTATTTT,CASSSAGAGTDTQYF,-,TRBV27,TRBD2,TRBJ2-3
TGTGCCAGCAGCCAAGATCGGCGGGACAGCTATGGCTACACCTTC,CASSQDRRDSYGYTF,-,TRBV4-2,TRBD1,TRBJ1-2
TGTGCCAGTGGAGAGGGCGGTCGGGATGAGCAGTTCTTC,CASGEGGRDEQFF,-,TRBV19,-,TRBJ2-1
TGTGCCAGCAGCTTAGAAGTTGAAGCTTTCTTT,CASSLEVEAFF,-,TRBV7-9,-,TRBJ1-1
TGTGCCAGCAGCTTAGACATGAGTGGCTTGGCAGAGCAGTTCTTC,CASSLDMSGLAEQFF,-,TRBV11-3,-,TRBJ2-1
TGTGCCACCATGGGACTAGCGGGGGCCTACGAGCAGTACTTC,CATMGLAGAYEQYF,-,TRBV25-1,TRBD2,TRBJ2-7
TGCGCCAGCAGCTTGTCTGGGATCAACCCCTCCTACGAGCAGTACTTC,CASSLSGINPSYEQYF,-,TRBV5-1,-,TRBJ2-7
TGTGCCAGCAGTTACGGGACGGGTTTCGGTCAGCCCCAGCATTTT,CASSYGTGFGQPQHF,once,TRBV6-6,-,TRBJ1-5
TGCGCCAGCAGCTTCGGGGTATTTAGCGGGGGCGGCTCCTACAATGAGCAGTTCTTC,CASSFGVFSGGGSYNEQFF,-,TRBV5-1,TRBD2,TRBJ2-1
TGTGCCAGCAGTTTAGGGCAGGGATCACCCCTCCACTTT,CASSLGQGSPLHF,-,TRBV27,-,TRBJ1-6
TGTGCCAGCAGCCCTACGAACCCCTACAATGAGCAGTTCTTC,CASSPTNPYNEQFF,-,TRBV7-2,-,TRBJ2-1
TGTGCCAGCAGTTACTCGAAGGGGTCCACAGATACGCAGTATTTT,CASSYSKGSTDTQYF,-,TRBV6-5,-,TRBJ2-3
TGCGCCAGCAGTGCCCACCTACTAGCGGGAGGGTCGAATGAGCAGTTCTTC,CASSAHLLAGGSNEQFF,-,TRBV10-1,TRBD2,TRBJ2-1
TGCGCCAGCAGTCAAAAACGACCGGGACTAGCGGGAGTTGGATCCTACGAGCAGTACTTC,CASSQKRPGLAGVGSYEQYF,-,TRBV4-1,TRBD2,TRBJ2-7